The rows below give T cell receptor beta chains drawn from one sample of a study of shared clonotypes between healthy human individuals. Generated by immunoSEQ multiplex PCR, the TCRdb table keeps only in-frame clones and is missing some. The profile shows about 2.1 million clones, approximately 92% of them singletons. The specimen was naive CD8+ T cells from PBMCs. These TCRs come from a man aged 18 to 30 in good health. Some clones in this sample may be carry-over from other donors' samples. Both conserved end residues are trimmed from each CDR3. The order of the fields is V gene, CDR3 protein.

>TRBV7-3
ASSLIVGGTDTQY
>TRBV4-1
ASSQDLRVSSGNTIY
>TRBV27
ATQPWTSGKLEQF
>TRBV29-1
SVPTGAGEH
>TRBV4-2
ASSQVAGGITGELF
>TRBV6-6
ASSDLAGNTGELF
>TRBV10-3
AINDRDYGYT
>TRBV4-2
ASSQASLGALESEQY
>TRBV27
ASSFGGWGYNEQF
>TRBV7-9
ASSLRGPGETQY